This is a list of T cell receptor beta chains from one sample in a study of cytomegalovirus exposure and HLA in healthy donors. Only in-frame clones appear in the TCRdb table, and some are missing; sequencing was by immunoSEQ multiplex PCR. The sample lists over 150,000 clones, 75% to 85% occurring once. Sequencing was performed on PBMCs. The source is a man aged 25-45 years in good health and CMV-seropositive. Each CDR3 is given with its conserved first and last residue. The order of the fields is clone size, D gene, J gene, V gene, CDR3 length, CDR3 DNA, CDR3 protein. The D gene is left open where the match is weak. Clone size is shown for a subset of rows, as once, few, many or a class of expanded clone.

clone size: NA; D gene: NA; J gene: TRBJ2-7; V gene: TRBV5-1; CDR3 length: 15; CDR3 DNA: TGCGCCAGCAGCTTGGGGGGCCCCGAAACCAGCGAGCAGTACTTC; CDR3 protein: CASSLGGPETSEQYF
clone size: NA; D gene: TRBD2; J gene: TRBJ2-1; V gene: TRBV13; CDR3 length: 16; CDR3 DNA: TGTGCCAGCAGCTTCCCGAGCGGGGGAGGGTACAATGAGCAGTTCTTC; CDR3 protein: CASSFPSGGGYNEQFF
clone size: NA; D gene: NA; J gene: TRBJ2-1; V gene: TRBV7-9; CDR3 length: 14; CDR3 DNA: TGTGCCAGCAGCTTAGCAGCCCTATACAATGAGCAGTTCTTC; CDR3 protein: CASSLAALYNEQFF
clone size: once; D gene: NA; J gene: TRBJ2-1; V gene: TRBV18; CDR3 length: 12; CDR3 DNA: TGTGCCAGCTCACCGGAGGGTAATGAGCAGTTCTTC; CDR3 protein: CASSPEGNEQFF
clone size: once; D gene: NA; J gene: TRBJ2-2; V gene: TRBV11-2; CDR3 length: 15; CDR3 DNA: TGTGCCAGCAGCTTAGCGGGACAGAACACCGGGGAGCTGTTTTTT; CDR3 protein: CASSLAGQNTGELFF
clone size: NA; D gene: TRBD2; J gene: TRBJ2-7; V gene: TRBV19; CDR3 length: 14; CDR3 DNA: TGTGCCAGTAGTATTTCTAGCGGGAGGAGGGAGCAGTACTTC; CDR3 protein: CASSISSGRREQYF
clone size: few; D gene: TRBD1; J gene: TRBJ1-4; V gene: TRBV6-1; CDR3 length: 16; CDR3 DNA: TGTGCCAGCAGTGAAGCGTCGAGGGGGCGCGATGAAAAACTGTTTTTT; CDR3 protein: CASSEASRGRDEKLFF
clone size: NA; D gene: TRBD1; J gene: TRBJ2-5; V gene: TRBV18; CDR3 length: 15; CDR3 DNA: TGTGCCAGCTCACCGACAGGGGCCCGCACCGAGACCCAGTACTTC; CDR3 protein: CASSPTGARTETQYF
clone size: NA; D gene: NA; J gene: TRBJ1-2; V gene: TRBV6-5; CDR3 length: 13; CDR3 DNA: TGTGCCAGCAGTTACGACGGAGTCTATGGCTACACCTTC; CDR3 protein: CASSYDGVYGYTF
clone size: NA; D gene: NA; J gene: TRBJ1-1; V gene: TRBV5-1; CDR3 length: 14; CDR3 DNA: TGCGCCAGCGCGCCCTCGGGTCTTAACACTGAAGCTTTCTTT; CDR3 protein: CASAPSGLNTEAFF
clone size: NA; D gene: NA; J gene: TRBJ1-2; V gene: TRBV14; CDR3 length: 13; CDR3 DNA: TGTGCCAGCAGCCCGACAGCAAACTATGGCTACACCTTC; CDR3 protein: CASSPTANYGYTF
clone size: few; D gene: NA; J gene: TRBJ2-1; V gene: TRBV28; CDR3 length: 12; CDR3 DNA: TGTGCCACCATGGGGCAGGACAATGAGCAGTTCTTC; CDR3 protein: CATMGQDNEQFF
clone size: NA; D gene: TRBD1; J gene: TRBJ1-4; V gene: TRBV15; CDR3 length: 15; CDR3 DNA: TGTGCCACCAGCAAAGGGACAGGGACGAATGAAAAACTGTTTTTT; CDR3 protein: CATSKGTGTNEKLFF
clone size: few; D gene: TRBD2; J gene: TRBJ2-1; V gene: TRBV6-1; CDR3 length: 14; CDR3 DNA: TGTGCCAGCAGTGAAGCGCAGCTAGCGGGAGTCCAGTTCTTC; CDR3 protein: CASSEAQLAGVQFF
clone size: once; D gene: NA; J gene: TRBJ2-2; V gene: TRBV4-1; CDR3 length: 13; CDR3 DNA: TGCGCCAGCAGCCGTGGACTAACCGGGGAGCTGTTTTTT; CDR3 protein: CASSRGLTGELFF
clone size: NA; D gene: NA; J gene: TRBJ2-3; V gene: TRBV2; CDR3 length: 12; CDR3 DNA: TGTGCCAGCAGTGTAGGAGGAGATACGCAGTATTTT; CDR3 protein: CASSVGGDTQYF
clone size: few; D gene: TRBD1; J gene: TRBJ1-2; V gene: TRBV15; CDR3 length: 15; CDR3 DNA: TGTGCCACCAGCAGAGGAAGACAGGGGATCTATGGCTACACCTTC; CDR3 protein: CATSRGRQGIYGYTF
clone size: once; D gene: TRBD1; J gene: TRBJ2-2; V gene: TRBV7-9; CDR3 length: 15; CDR3 DNA: TGTGCCAGCAGCTTGACAGGGGCGGGCACCGGGGAGCTGTTTTTT; CDR3 protein: CASSLTGAGTGELFF
clone size: NA; D gene: NA; J gene: TRBJ1-2; V gene: TRBV7-2; CDR3 length: 14; CDR3 DNA: TGTGCCAGCAGTCCGGACAGCGCTAACTATGGCTACACCTTC; CDR3 protein: CASSPDSANYGYTF
clone size: few; D gene: TRBD1; J gene: TRBJ2-1; V gene: TRBV7-8; CDR3 length: 16; CDR3 DNA: TGTGCCAGCAGCTTAATTCGACAGGGGGCTTACAATGAGCAGTTCTTC; CDR3 protein: CASSLIRQGAYNEQFF
clone size: NA; D gene: NA; J gene: TRBJ2-3; V gene: TRBV19; CDR3 length: 14; CDR3 DNA: TGTGCCAGTAGTATAGGAACAGGGCCAGATACGCAGTATTTT; CDR3 protein: CASSIGTGPDTQYF
clone size: NA; D gene: NA; J gene: TRBJ2-3; V gene: TRBV11-2; CDR3 length: 11; CDR3 DNA: TGTGCCAGCAGCCCCATGGATACGCAGTATTTT; CDR3 protein: CASSPMDTQYF
clone size: NA; D gene: TRBD2; J gene: TRBJ2-5; V gene: TRBV5-4; CDR3 length: 17; CDR3 DNA: TGTGCCAGCAGCTTTACTAGCGGGAGGCCCCAGGGGGAGACCCAGTACTTC; CDR3 protein: CASSFTSGRPQGETQYF
clone size: NA; D gene: TRBD2; J gene: TRBJ2-5; V gene: TRBV11-3; CDR3 length: 16; CDR3 DNA: TGTGCCAGCAGCCACGTGGTAGCGGGGGGTACGAAGGCCCAGTACTTC; CDR3 protein: CASSHVVAGGTKAQYF
clone size: NA; D gene: TRBD2; J gene: TRBJ2-3; V gene: TRBV19; CDR3 length: 15; CDR3 DNA: TGTGCCAGTAGTATCGCTAGCGGCCTCACAGATACGCAGTATTTT; CDR3 protein: CASSIASGLTDTQYF
clone size: NA; D gene: TRBD1; J gene: TRBJ2-2; V gene: TRBV4-1; CDR3 length: 17; CDR3 DNA: TGCGCCAGCAGCCAAGCTCAGGACAGGGTGAAATCCGGGGAGCTGTTTTTT; CDR3 protein: CASSQAQDRVKSGELFF
clone size: NA; D gene: NA; J gene: TRBJ2-5; V gene: TRBV5-4; CDR3 length: 15; CDR3 DNA: TGTGCCAGCACTCTTAAGTTGGGGCATAGGGAGACCCAGTACTTC; CDR3 protein: CASTLKLGHRETQYF
clone size: NA; D gene: TRBD1; J gene: TRBJ1-2; V gene: TRBV7-9; CDR3 length: 14; CDR3 DNA: TGTGCCAGCAGCTCGACAGGGCAGCTACATGGCTACACCTTC; CDR3 protein: CASSSTGQLHGYTF
clone size: few; D gene: NA; J gene: TRBJ2-7; V gene: TRBV27; CDR3 length: 16; CDR3 DNA: TGTGCCAGCAGTTTATCGGGGGGGCCTAGCTCCTACGAGCAGTACTTC; CDR3 protein: CASSLSGGPSSYEQYF
clone size: NA; D gene: TRBD2; J gene: TRBJ2-1; V gene: TRBV10-3; CDR3 length: 16; CDR3 DNA: TGTGCCATCAGTGAGTTAGCTAGCGGGAGAAACAATGAGCAGTTCTTC; CDR3 protein: CAISELASGRNNEQFF
clone size: NA; D gene: NA; J gene: TRBJ1-2; V gene: TRBV27; CDR3 length: 14; CDR3 DNA: TGTGCCAGCAAGGAGAGGGTGGAGAACTATGGCTACACCTTC; CDR3 protein: CASKERVENYGYTF
clone size: NA; D gene: TRBD2; J gene: TRBJ2-3; V gene: TRBV28; CDR3 length: 14; CDR3 DNA: TGTGCCAGCCATCGAAGCGGGAGAGGGGATACGCAGTATTTT; CDR3 protein: CASHRSGRGDTQYF
clone size: NA; D gene: TRBD2; J gene: TRBJ2-5; V gene: TRBV27; CDR3 length: 17; CDR3 DNA: TGTGCCAGCAGTGCGCCGGGACTAGCGGGGGAGGGTGAGACCCAGTACTTC; CDR3 protein: CASSAPGLAGEGETQYF
clone size: NA; D gene: NA; J gene: TRBJ1-4; V gene: TRBV27; CDR3 length: 17; CDR3 DNA: TGTGCCAGCAGTTTAATCTACCAGGGAACTGCTAATGAAAAACTGTTTTTT; CDR3 protein: CASSLIYQGTANEKLFF
clone size: NA; D gene: TRBD1; J gene: TRBJ1-2; V gene: TRBV27; CDR3 length: 14; CDR3 DNA: TGTGCCAGCAGTTCCGCTGACAGGGTTGGTGGCTACACCTTC; CDR3 protein: CASSSADRVGGYTF
clone size: NA; D gene: NA; J gene: TRBJ1-2; V gene: TRBV6-5; CDR3 length: 15; CDR3 DNA: TGTGCCAGCAGTTACATCCGGGACACTAACTATGGCTACACCTTC; CDR3 protein: CASSYIRDTNYGYTF
clone size: NA; D gene: NA; J gene: TRBJ1-1; V gene: TRBV11-3; CDR3 length: 14; CDR3 DNA: TGTGCCAGCAGCTTTGGACACCTGAACACTGAAGCTTTCTTT; CDR3 protein: CASSFGHLNTEAFF
clone size: few; D gene: TRBD1; J gene: TRBJ2-2; V gene: TRBV2; CDR3 length: 13; CDR3 DNA: TGTGCCAGCACAGGGGGTGACACCGGGGAGCTGTTTTTT; CDR3 protein: CASTGGDTGELFF
clone size: NA; D gene: TRBD2; J gene: TRBJ2-3; V gene: TRBV27; CDR3 length: 19; CDR3 DNA: TGTGCCAGCAGTCTTCGACCACCCGGACTAGCGGGAGATTCAGATACGCAGTATTTT; CDR3 protein: CASSLRPPGLAGDSDTQYF
clone size: NA; D gene: TRBD2; J gene: TRBJ2-7; V gene: TRBV6-6; CDR3 length: 16; CDR3 DNA: TGTGCCAGCAGAACCTTAGCGGGGGGGCGATCCTACGAGCAGTACTTC; CDR3 protein: CASRTLAGGRSYEQYF
clone size: few; D gene: TRBD1; J gene: TRBJ2-3; V gene: TRBV25-1; CDR3 length: 14; CDR3 DNA: TGTGCCAGCAGCCGGGGACAGGGAGCAGATACGCAGTATTTT; CDR3 protein: CASSRGQGADTQYF